This TCR beta chain derives from a study of spatial heterogeneity in lung cancer. For the study at large: Mean representation of each unique TCR and UMI combination in the raw reads exceeded ten occurrences. Whole-study findings and limits: For expanded intratumoral alpha and beta TCRs, counts tracked tumor mutation counts.

Time point indicated: sample taken at primary tumor resection. Donors were roughly 70 untreated early-stage non-small cell lung cancer patients. Whole RNA came from tumor, nontumor lung or frozen PBMC and was sequenced without being sorted. A distinct unique molecular identifier was carried by each TCR cDNA molecule. TCRdb recomputed calls from the 5' RACE reads with MiXCR, one row per CDR3 protein. The sample has roughly 15,000 distinct CDR3 sequences, about 4.5% seen once; the top ten hold around 18%. This clonotype showed up many times. What it recognizes is unknown. Since the library was made to target alpha chains, this beta chain is a stray read and its abundance is not meaningful. In germline, CDR1 is DFQATT, CDR2 SNEGSKA (reference sequence). There are 17 residues in the CDR3. Trimming stripped 0 bases from V and 0 bases from J, with 15 bases between.

The rearrangement links TRBV20-1 to TRBJ2-4; D tentatively fits TRBD1 or TRBD2 (5 bases each). This TCR was recovered from a female donor with early-stage non-small cell lung cancer. The sequencing here drew on lung tumor tissue, taken at surgery. The CDR3 is CSARDPGLGIAKNIQYF. The CDR3 DNA is TGCAGTGCTAGAGATCCGGGGCTTGGGATAGCCAAAAACATTCAGTACTTC.